This is a list of T cell receptor beta chains from one sample in a study of PD-1 blockade in mismatch repair-deficient tumors. Produced via immunoSEQ multiplex PCR; TCRdb's table is partial and in-frame only. The sample records about 79,000 clones, roughly 80% being singletons. The material was peripheral blood, obtained 44 weeks after starting pembrolizumab. The receptor set was obtained from an adult with mismatch repair-deficient cancer. CDR3s leave out the opening cysteine and the closing phenylalanine or tryptophan.

J,V,CDR3
TRBJ2-1,TRBV10-1,ASSESPGQGSYNEQF
TRBJ2-3,TRBV7-6,ASSPQVPPDTQY
TRBJ2-7,TRBV5-6,ASSLVASGDTYEQY
TRBJ2-1,TRBV27,ASSFLRQGGLDEQF
TRBJ2-1,TRBV6-1,ASSELVYNEQF
TRBJ1-1,TRBV11-3,ASSLDSIGDTEAF
TRBJ2-7,TRBV6-7,ASSYSLGILHEQY
TRBJ2-5,TRBV7-8,ASSLGGGLPQETQY
TRBJ1-2,TRBV9,ASSSITGPSNYGYT
TRBJ2-5,TRBV30,AWSVLETQY
TRBJ2-1,TRBV6-5,ASSIGLGGNEQF
TRBJ2-7,TRBV6-5,ASSSWDGEAYEQY
TRBJ2-1,TRBV11-3,ASSLQNEQF
TRBJ2-3,TRBV27,ASTFKSGSSPDTQY
TRBJ1-2,TRBV9,ASSSRDKRGYT
TRBJ2-7,TRBV7-2,ATSGGTGVYEQY
TRBJ1-2,TRBV10-1,ASSEFFLSDRGRNYGYT
TRBJ2-2,TRBV20-1,SATWTGELF
TRBJ1-1,TRBV29-1,SVEYGRQQAF
TRBJ2-1,TRBV5-4,ASSGGLVLEQF
TRBJ2-5,TRBV10-1,ASSLGWKETQY
TRBJ1-4,TRBV10-3,AISESGTGAEREKLF
TRBJ1-5,TRBV19,ASWTRDSNQPQH
NA,TRBV18,ASSQERGEQY
TRBJ2-6,TRBV6-6,ASSYTSGANVLT
TRBJ1-2,TRBV25-1,ASSEGGGGYT
TRBJ2-7,TRBV6-5,ASSWGTGGIYEQY
TRBJ1-1,TRBV5-5,ASSPENRATEAF
TRBJ1-2,TRBV18,ASSPIWTGDSRDGYT
TRBJ1-1,TRBV7-8,ASSSGQSNTEAF
TRBJ1-2,TRBV11-2,ASSLPGLLYGYT
TRBJ1-1,TRBV27,ASSSRGGLVNTEAF
TRBJ1-2,TRBV7-9,ASSLADRFYGYT
TRBJ2-7,TRBV18,ASSPSIEATEQY
TRBJ1-2,TRBV29-1,SVEDRTGDGYT
TRBJ2-1,TRBV5-1,ASLAGNSYNEQF
TRBJ1-5,TRBV7-2,ASSLEQANQPQH
TRBJ2-7,TRBV6-5,ASSYSGPPYEQY
TRBJ1-6,TRBV5-6,ASSLTGWKGDYNSPLH
TRBJ2-4,TRBV2,ASSDRDINIQY
TRBJ2-2,TRBV4-1,ASSQEPAGGGRGTGELF
TRBJ2-5,TRBV7-9,ASSLKGNQETQY
TRBJ2-7,TRBV14,ASSLRPGSYEQY
TRBJ2-5,TRBV7-2,ASSSRLQETQY
TRBJ2-5,TRBV9,ASRPSDGETQY
TRBJ2-3,TRBV4-1,ASSQVGGVTILTTDTQY
TRBJ1-1,TRBV6-1,ASSDNRCPGTPRCEAF
TRBJ2-1,TRBV19,ASSISQLVPYNEQF
TRBJ2-3,TRBV5-1,ASSSGLAGVVSTDTQY
TRBJ2-3,TRBV7-9,ASSFAGMSTDTQY
TRBJ2-7,TRBV5-4,ASSLGDSFYEQY
TRBJ1-3,TRBV6-1,ASSERAGRSGNTIY
TRBJ1-1,TRBV7-9,ASSSITGGDDLAF